These 5 T cell receptor beta chains came from one sample sequenced in a study of T cell repertoires in cytomegalovirus infection. TCRdb reprocessed the reads with MiXCR, giving one entry per CDR3 protein. Altogether about 450,000 distinct CDR3 sequences are present, around 32% being singletons, with the ten largest covering roughly an eighth. Sequenced sample: PBMCs. All receptors derive from a human donor in good health (CMV status not recorded). Some clones in this sample may be carry-over from other donors' samples.

This chain uses TRBV2 with TRBJ1-5, with TRBD1 matching over 8 bases. This CDR3 spans 15 amino acids. The ends lost 6 bases at V and 4 bases at J; junction bases unmatched: 8. CDR1 and CDR2 from the germline V gene are SNHLY and FYNNEI. CDR3 in DNA: TGTGCCAGCAGAGAACGGACAGGGCCAAATCAGCCCCAGCATTTT. Residues: CASRERTGPNQPQHF. Variable domain in full (rest from reference TRBV2 and TRBJ1-5): EPEVTQTPSHQVTQMGQEVILRCVPISNHLYFYWYRQILGQKVEFLVSFYNNEISEKSEIFDDQFSVERPDGSNFTLKIRSTKLEDSAMYFCASRERTGPNQPQHFGDGTRLSIL.

The chain links TRBV6-8 to TRBJ1-2, with TRBD1 matching 7 bases. V lost 5 bases to trimming and J lost 4 bases; unmatched junction nucleotides: 7. CDR1 MNHGY and CDR2 SAAAGT come from the germline V gene. This CDR3 region has 14 residues. The CDR3 loop is CASSKGQAAYGYTF. In DNA form, the CDR3 reads TGTGCCAGCAGTAAAGGACAGGCCGCCTATGGCTACACCTTC.

The rearrangement joins TRBV4-2 to TRBJ2-3, with 7 bases matching TRBD2. The V gene end was trimmed by 4 bases and the J gene end by 4 bases; junction bases not matched to a gene: 5. Germline-derived CDR1 and CDR2 are LGHNA and YNFKEQ. The CDR3 runs 14 residues. CDR3 nucleotide sequence: TGTGCCAGCAGCCCCGGGAGGAGCCCAGATACGCAGTATTTT. Residues: CASSPGRSPDTQYF.

In DNA, the CDR3 is TGTGCCAGCAGTTTCCGGGACGGTTCACCCCTCCACTTT. Its protein product is CASSFRDGSPLHF. V and J are TRBV6-1 and TRBJ1-6, with a possible D match to TRBD1 (5 bases). The V and J ends lost 5 bases and 9 bases respectively, with 11 bases between them. Germline CDR1 and CDR2: MNHNS and SASEGT. The CDR3 has 13 amino acids.

The V and J genes are TRBV27 and TRBJ1-1, with D unclear. CDR1 is MNHEY, CDR2 SMNVEV, per germline (reference sequence). Trimming cost V 5 bases and J 5 bases, with 18 bases left between them. The CDR3 spans 15 residues. CDR3 loop: CASSPARTTLTEAFF. CDR3 DNA: TGTGCCAGCAGTCCCGCACGGACCACGTTGACTGAAGCTTTCTTT.